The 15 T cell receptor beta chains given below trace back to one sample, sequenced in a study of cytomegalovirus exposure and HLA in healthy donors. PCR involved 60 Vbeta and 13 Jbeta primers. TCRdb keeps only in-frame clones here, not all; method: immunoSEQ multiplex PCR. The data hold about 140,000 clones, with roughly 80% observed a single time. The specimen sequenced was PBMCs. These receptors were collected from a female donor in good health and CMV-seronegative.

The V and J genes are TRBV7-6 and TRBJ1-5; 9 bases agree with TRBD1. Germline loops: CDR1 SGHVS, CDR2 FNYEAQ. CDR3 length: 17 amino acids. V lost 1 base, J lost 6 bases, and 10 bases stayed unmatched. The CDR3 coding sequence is TGTGCCAGCAGCTTAGAACAGGGGGCAGGTGGGGGTCAGCCCCAGCATTTT. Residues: CASSLEQGAGGGQPQHF.

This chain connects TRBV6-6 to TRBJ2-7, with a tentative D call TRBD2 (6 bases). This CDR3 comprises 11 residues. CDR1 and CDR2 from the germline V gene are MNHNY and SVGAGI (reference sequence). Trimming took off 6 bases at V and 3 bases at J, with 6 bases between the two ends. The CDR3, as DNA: TGTGCCAGCAGGGGGGGCTACGAGCAGTACTTC. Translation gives CASRGGYEQYF.

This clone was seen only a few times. DNA of the CDR3: TGTGCCAGCACCGCCGTGGGGCAGACCTACGAGCAGTACTTC. It yields the protein CASTAVGQTYEQYF. This chain connects TRBV7-9 to TRBJ2-7; tentatively, D is TRBD1 (5 bases). CDR1 SEHNR and CDR2 FQNEAQ come from the germline V gene (reference sequence). The CDR3 runs 14 residues. V was shortened by 7 bases and J by 2 bases, with 15 bases between the two germline ends.

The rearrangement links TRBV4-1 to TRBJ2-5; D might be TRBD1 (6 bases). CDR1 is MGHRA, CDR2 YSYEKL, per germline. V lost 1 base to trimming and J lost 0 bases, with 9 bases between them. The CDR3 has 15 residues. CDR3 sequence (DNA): TGCGCCAGCAGCCAAGTCGGGACATACCAAGAGACCCAGTACTTC. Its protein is CASSQVGTYQETQYF.

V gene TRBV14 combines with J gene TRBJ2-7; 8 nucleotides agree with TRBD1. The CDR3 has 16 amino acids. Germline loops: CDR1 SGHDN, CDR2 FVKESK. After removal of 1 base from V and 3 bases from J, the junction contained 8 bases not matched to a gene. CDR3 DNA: TGTGCCAGCAGCCAAGGACACGGGACAGGTCTCTACGAGCAGTACTTC. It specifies CASSQGHGTGLYEQYF.

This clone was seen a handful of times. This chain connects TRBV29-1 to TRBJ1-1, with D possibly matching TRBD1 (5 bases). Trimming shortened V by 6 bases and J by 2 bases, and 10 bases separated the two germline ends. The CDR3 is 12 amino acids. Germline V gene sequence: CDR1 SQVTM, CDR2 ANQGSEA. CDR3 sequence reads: CSVVRTNTEAFF. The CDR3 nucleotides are TGCAGCGTAGTCAGGACAAACACTGAAGCTTTCTTT.

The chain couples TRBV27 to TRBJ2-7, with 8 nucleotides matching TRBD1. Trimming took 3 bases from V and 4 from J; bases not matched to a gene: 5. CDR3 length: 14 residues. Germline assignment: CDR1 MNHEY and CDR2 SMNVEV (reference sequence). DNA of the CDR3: TGTGCCAGCAGTTTCAGGGGGCAGATTTACGAGCAGTACTTC. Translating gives CASSFRGQIYEQYF.

DNA for the CDR3: TGTGCCAGCAGACCTCTCCTCGGACTAGTGGAGGTCTACGAGCAGTACTTC. Translation gives CASRPLLGLVEVYEQYF. The chain uses TRBV28 and TRBJ2-7; 7 nucleotides match TRBD2. In germline, CDR1 is MDHEN, CDR2 SYDVKM. After removal of 6 bases from V and 3 bases from J, the junction contained 17 bases not matched to a gene. CDR3 length equals 17 residues.

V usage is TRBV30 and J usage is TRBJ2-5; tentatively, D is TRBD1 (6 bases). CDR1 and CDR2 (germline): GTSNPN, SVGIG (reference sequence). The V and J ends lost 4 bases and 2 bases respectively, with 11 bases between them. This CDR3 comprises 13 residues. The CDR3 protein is CAWKTTGQETQYF. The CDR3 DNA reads TGTGCCTGGAAAACGACAGGACAAGAGACCCAGTACTTC.

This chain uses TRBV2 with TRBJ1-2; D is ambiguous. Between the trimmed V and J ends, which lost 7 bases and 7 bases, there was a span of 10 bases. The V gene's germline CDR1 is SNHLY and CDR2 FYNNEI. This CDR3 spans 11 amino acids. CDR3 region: CASIIGIGYTF. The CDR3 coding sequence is TGTGCCAGCATTATCGGGATTGGCTACACCTTC.

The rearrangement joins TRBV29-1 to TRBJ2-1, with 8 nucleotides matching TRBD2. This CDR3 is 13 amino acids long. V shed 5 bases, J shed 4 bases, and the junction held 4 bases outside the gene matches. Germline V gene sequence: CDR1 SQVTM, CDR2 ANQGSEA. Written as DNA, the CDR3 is TGCAGCGTTATACTAGCGGAATACAATGAGCAGTTCTTC. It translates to CSVILAEYNEQFF.

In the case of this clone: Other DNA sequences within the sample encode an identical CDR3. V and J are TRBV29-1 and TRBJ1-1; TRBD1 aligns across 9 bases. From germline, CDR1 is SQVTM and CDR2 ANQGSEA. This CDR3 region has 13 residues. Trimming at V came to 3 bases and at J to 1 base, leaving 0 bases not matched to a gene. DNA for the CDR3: TGCAGCGTTGAGGGACAGGGGAACACTGAAGCTTTCTTT. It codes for CSVEGQGNTEAFF.

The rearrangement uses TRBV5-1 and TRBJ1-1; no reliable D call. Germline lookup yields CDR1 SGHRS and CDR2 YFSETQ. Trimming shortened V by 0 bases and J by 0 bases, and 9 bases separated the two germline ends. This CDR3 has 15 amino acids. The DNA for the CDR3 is TGCGCCAGCAGCTTGGGGGCGATTATGAACACTGAAGCTTTCTTT. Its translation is CASSLGAIMNTEAFF.

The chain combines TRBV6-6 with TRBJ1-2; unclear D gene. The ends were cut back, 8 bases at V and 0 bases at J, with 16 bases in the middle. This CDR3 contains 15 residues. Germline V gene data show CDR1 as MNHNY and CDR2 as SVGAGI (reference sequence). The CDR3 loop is CASEKREAPNYGYTF. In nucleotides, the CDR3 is TGTGCCAGCGAAAAGAGGGAGGCTCCTAACTATGGCTACACCTTC.

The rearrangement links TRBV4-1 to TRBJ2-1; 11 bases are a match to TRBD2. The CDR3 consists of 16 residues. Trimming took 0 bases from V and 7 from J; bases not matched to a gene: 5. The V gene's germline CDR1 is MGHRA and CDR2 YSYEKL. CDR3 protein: CASSQDVAGGRNEQFF. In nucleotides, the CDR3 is TGCGCCAGCAGCCAAGATGTAGCGGGAGGGCGGAATGAGCAGTTCTTC.